This T cell receptor beta chain was recovered during a study of T cell clusters in autoimmune cytopenias. The CDR3 runs to 17 residues. Germline V gene lookup returns CDR1 DFQATT and CDR2 SNEGSKA (reference sequence). TRB amplification used roughly 250 ng of peripheral blood genomic DNA. TRB was amplified by touch-down multiplex PCR, primer pools A and B combined. TCRdb re-called the multiplex PCR reads; every CDR3 protein appears as one record, without DNA. The sample includes about 4,800 distinct CDR3 sequences. The specimen sequenced was peripheral blood. The sequence derives from a human donor with an autoimmune cytopenia or autoimmune hepatitis (not recorded which). The gene calls are TRBV20-1 and TRBJ1-1; the TCRdb call, TRBD1, lacks DNA for checking. The CDR3 spells CSARVSPLDRPNTEAFF.